This T cell receptor beta chain was sequenced in a study of sequential checkpoint blockade in melanoma. Treatment indicated: randomized to nivolumab then ipilimumab (arm A) or the reverse (arm B). CDR3 length: 16 residues. Looked up from germline, CDR1 is PRHDT and CDR2 is FYEKMQ (reference sequence). Trimming stripped 0 bases from V and 4 bases from J, with 15 bases between. This clone was picked up a small number of times. The assay was immunoSEQ multiplex PCR, and TCRdb's table has in-frame clones only and misses some. The sample shows some 14,000 clones, around three quarters of them seen only once.

This TCR was sampled from a human donor with melanoma. The chain is built from TRBV13 and TRBJ1-2, with a weak D call TRBD1 (6 bases). Sequenced here: CD8+ T cells sorted from blood (inferred from file names), sampled from a patient given nivolumab and ipilimumab in sequence. CDR3 sequence: CASSLGAQGRGYGYTF. The DNA of the CDR3 is TGTGCCAGCAGCTTAGGAGCCCAGGGGCGCGGCTATGGCTACACCTTC. The variable domain in full, with the rest retrieved from reference TRBV13 and TRBJ1-2, is AAGVIQSPRHLIKEKRETATLKCYPIPRHDTVYWYQQGPGQDPQFLISFYEKMQSDKGSIPDRFSAQQFSDYHSELNMSSLELGDSALYFCASSLGAQGRGYGYTFGSGTRLTVV.